Listed below are T cell receptor beta chains from one sample, sequenced in a study of Ad26.COV2.S vaccination and SARS-CoV-2 variants. Here immunoSEQ multiplex PCR was the method, and the copy in TCRdb shows in-frame clones only, minus some. The data show about 320,000 clones, 85% to 90% seen once. The source material was peripheral blood, sampled in a trial of Ad26.COV2.S vaccine versus placebo. All receptors come from a person between 18 and 65 years old who received the Ad26.COV2.S COVID-19 vaccine or a placebo. The CDR3 runs from the conserved cysteine through the conserved F or W. The D gene is left open where the match is weak. Size values are once, few and many counts, or a class for expanded clones, and some rows have none.

TRBV10-3	TRBJ2-2	-	-	CAISVNRRNTGELFF	TGTGCCATCAGTGTAAATAGAAGAAACACCGGGGAGCTGTTTTTT
TRBV4-3	TRBJ2-7	-	TRBD2	CASSQDIAGGYEQYF	TGCGCCAGCAGCCAAGATATAGCGGGGGGCTACGAGCAGTACTTC
TRBV6-2/TRBV6-3	TRBJ2-1	-	TRBD2	CASSYSRLAGGRNEQFF	TGTGCCAGCAGTTACTCAAGACTAGCGGGAGGGCGGAATGAGCAGTTCTTC
TRBV7-2	TRBJ2-3	-	-	CASSYASSTDTQYF	TGTGCCAGCAGCTACGCCTCTAGCACAGATACGCAGTATTTT
TRBV20-1	TRBJ2-1	-	-	CSASTSLGGNEQFF	TGCAGTGCTAGTACTAGTTTAGGGGGCAATGAGCAGTTCTTC
TRBV5-1	TRBJ1-2	-	TRBD1	CASSSWGQGPFLNYGYTF	TGCGCCAGCAGCTCCTGGGGACAGGGCCCATTTCTTAACTATGGCTACACCTTC
TRBV13	TRBJ1-6	-	TRBD1	CASSFGQGGYNSPLHF	TGTGCCAGCAGCTTCGGACAGGGAGGTTATAATTCACCCCTCCACTTT
TRBV6-5	TRBJ1-2	-	TRBD1	CASRPGQKYGYTF	TGTGCCAGCAGGCCGGGACAGAAGTATGGCTACACCTTC
TRBV3-1/TRBV3-2	TRBJ1-6	-	-	CASSQGLAGELRSPLHF	TGTGCCAGCAGCCAAGGGTTGGCAGGGGAGTTACGCTCACCCCTCCACTTT
TRBV5-4	TRBJ1-2	-	TRBD1	CASSLEESGGYGYTF	TGTGCCAGCAGCTTGGAGGAGTCAGGGGGCTATGGCTACACCTTC
TRBV9	TRBJ2-5	-	TRBD2	CASSRGTSGDQETQYF	TGTGCCAGCAGCAGGGGGACTAGCGGGGACCAAGAGACCCAGTACTTC
TRBV27	TRBJ2-2	-	TRBD1	CASSLPPDRMGGELFF	TGTGCCAGCAGTTTACCCCCGGACAGGATGGGTGGGGAGCTGTTTTTT
TRBV5-1	TRBJ2-2	-	-	CASLPTQGATGELFF	TGCGCCAGTCTCCCCACTCAGGGAGCCACCGGGGAGCTGTTTTTT
TRBV24-1	TRBJ2-2	once	-	CATSDWADTGELFF	TGTGCCACCAGTGATTGGGCGGACACCGGGGAGCTGTTTTTT
TRBV9	TRBJ2-1	-	-	CASSVVGTDNEQFF	TGTGCCAGCAGCGTAGTGGGCACTGACAATGAGCAGTTCTTC
TRBV28	TRBJ2-4	-	-	CASSLLPRDIQYF	TGTGCCAGCAGTCTCCTCCCTAGGGACATTCAGTACTTC
TRBV6-2/TRBV6-3	TRBJ1-1	-	-	CASSSSTLMNTEAFF	TGTGCCAGCAGTTCGTCGACACTCATGAACACTGAAGCTTTCTTT
TRBV2	TRBJ1-1	-	TRBD1	CASSGQGMNTEAFF	TGTGCCAGCAGCGGACAGGGTATGAACACTGAAGCTTTCTTT
TRBV19	TRBJ1-1	-	TRBD1	CASSMIGEGTGREAFF	TGTGCCAGTAGTATGATTGGCGAGGGGACAGGTCGAGAAGCTTTCTTT
TRBV5-1	TRBJ1-4	-	TRBD1	CASSLGTGYEKLFF	TGCGCCAGCAGCTTGGGGACAGGTTATGAAAAACTGTTTTTT
TRBV6-6	TRBJ1-1	once	-	CASTSQNTEAFF	TGTGCCAGCACGTCACAGAACACTGAAGCTTTCTTT
TRBV4-3	TRBJ2-3	-	-	CASSRTGGARDTQYF	TGCGCCAGCAGCCGTACTGGGGGGGCGAGAGATACGCAGTATTTT
TRBV15	TRBJ2-2	-	-	CATSRDWGAGELFF	TGTGCCACCAGCAGAGATTGGGGCGCCGGGGAGCTGTTTTTT
TRBV19	TRBJ2-7	-	TRBD1	CASSIGQGNEQYF	TGTGCCAGTAGTATAGGACAGGGGAACGAGCAGTACTTC
TRBV5-1	TRBJ1-1	-	TRBD1	CASSLERQGVEAFF	TGCGCCAGCAGCTTGGAAAGACAGGGCGTGGAAGCTTTCTTT
TRBV2	TRBJ2-1	-	TRBD2	CASSSTSGRGGEQFF	TGTGCCAGCAGTTCCACTAGCGGGAGGGGGGGAGAGCAGTTCTTC
TRBV7-6	TRBJ1-2	-	-	CASSLQENYGYTF	TGTGCCAGCAGCTTGCAAGAAAACTATGGCTACACCTTC
TRBV30	TRBJ1-2	-	TRBD1	CAWRSWDRRISSYGYTF	TGTGCCTGGAGGAGCTGGGACAGACGAATCTCCTCATATGGCTACACCTTC
TRBV7-9	TRBJ1-2	-	-	CASSLEFYGYTF	TGTGCCAGCAGCCTCGAATTCTATGGCTACACCTTC
TRBV3-1/TRBV3-2	TRBJ2-7	-	-	CASSQDNSYEQYF	TGTGCCAGCAGCCAAGATAACTCCTACGAGCAGTACTTC
TRBV4-1	TRBJ1-1	few	-	CASSQVGTANTEAFF	TGCGCCAGCAGCCAAGTAGGGACCGCAAACACTGAAGCTTTCTTT
TRBV6-6	TRBJ1-1	-	-	CASSSETGLNTEAFF	TGTGCCAGCAGTTCCGAAACAGGCCTGAACACTGAAGCTTTCTTT
TRBV19	TRBJ2-1	-	TRBD2	CASSITAGGIYNEQFF	TGTGCCAGTAGTATAACAGCGGGAGGGATCTACAATGAGCAGTTCTTC
TRBV6-2/TRBV6-3	TRBJ2-3	-	-	CASSNYRAGDTQYF	TGTGCCAGCAGTAATTACAGGGCTGGGGATACGCAGTATTTT
TRBV9	TRBJ1-5	-	-	CASSVGSGDAQPQHF	TGTGCCAGCAGCGTGGGGTCGGGGGATGCGCAGCCCCAGCATTTT
TRBV7-9	TRBJ1-1	-	TRBD1	CASSTGTVNTEAFF	TGTGCCAGCAGCACCGGGACAGTTAACACTGAAGCTTTCTTT
TRBV4-3	TRBJ1-2	once	-	CASSQVSGSNYGYTF	TGCGCCAGCAGCCAAGTGTCAGGGAGTAACTATGGCTACACCTTC
TRBV27	TRBJ1-6	-	TRBD1	CASSSQTGPYNSPLHF	TGTGCCAGCAGTTCCCAGACAGGGCCTTATAATTCACCCCTCCACTTT
TRBV7-9	TRBJ2-2	-	-	CASSSGAAGGLSNTGELFF	TGTGCCAGCAGCTCGGGAGCCGCTGGGGGCTTGTCGAACACCGGGGAGCTGTTTTTT
TRBV15	TRBJ2-1	-	-	CATSRGEREQFF	TGTGCCACCAGCAGAGGAGAGCGTGAGCAGTTCTTC
TRBV28	TRBJ2-2	-	TRBD1	CASTLRGRTGELFF	TGTGCCAGCACTCTAAGGGGGCGAACCGGGGAGCTGTTTTTT
TRBV7-2	TRBJ1-5	once	-	CASSITSNQPQHF	TGTGCCAGCAGTATTACTAGCAATCAGCCCCAGCATTTT
TRBV4-1	TRBJ1-1	-	TRBD1	CASSQDTGGITEAFF	TGCGCCAGCAGCCAGGACACAGGGGGGATCACTGAAGCTTTCTTT
TRBV6-6	TRBJ1-1	-	-	CASRGAGLGAFF	TGTGCCAGCAGGGGGGCCGGTCTGGGTGCTTTCTTT
TRBV4-1	TRBJ1-4	-	-	CASSPSKGGVNEKLFF	TGCGCCAGTTCCCCTTCGAAGGGAGGAGTTAATGAAAAACTGTTTTTT
TRBV6-5	TRBJ1-2	-	TRBD1	CASKTGKGYGYTF	TGTGCCAGCAAGACAGGGAAAGGCTATGGCTACACCTTC
TRBV19	TRBJ2-6	once	-	CASSIERSGANVLTF	TGTGCCAGTAGTATCGAAAGGTCTGGGGCCAACGTCCTGACTTTC
TRBV4-1	TRBJ2-3	-	-	CASSLLLTDTQYF	TGCGCCAGCAGCCTACTCCTGACAGATACGCAGTATTTT
TRBV7-6	TRBJ1-2	-	TRBD1	CASSSMGQGNFDYGYTF	TGTGCCAGCAGCTCTATGGGACAGGGAAATTTTGACTATGGCTACACCTTC
TRBV11-3	TRBJ1-2	-	-	CASSFFMTGLNYGYTF	TGTGCCAGCAGCTTTTTTATGACAGGTCTCAACTATGGCTACACCTTC
TRBV19	TRBJ1-1	-	-	CASNTRGVTEAFF	TGTGCCAGTAACACTCGGGGGGTGACTGAAGCTTTCTTT
TRBV4-1	TRBJ1-2	-	-	CASSQVGGAYGYTF	TGCGCCAGCAGCCAAGTTGGGGGGGCCTATGGCTACACCTTC
TRBV6-4	TRBJ2-1	-	-	CASSETGYGYDEQFF	TGTGCCAGCTCCGAAACAGGGTACGGGTACGATGAGCAGTTCTTC
TRBV25-1	TRBJ1-5	-	-	CASSETVGHQPQHF	TGTGCCAGCAGTGAAACTGTCGGACATCAGCCCCAGCATTTT